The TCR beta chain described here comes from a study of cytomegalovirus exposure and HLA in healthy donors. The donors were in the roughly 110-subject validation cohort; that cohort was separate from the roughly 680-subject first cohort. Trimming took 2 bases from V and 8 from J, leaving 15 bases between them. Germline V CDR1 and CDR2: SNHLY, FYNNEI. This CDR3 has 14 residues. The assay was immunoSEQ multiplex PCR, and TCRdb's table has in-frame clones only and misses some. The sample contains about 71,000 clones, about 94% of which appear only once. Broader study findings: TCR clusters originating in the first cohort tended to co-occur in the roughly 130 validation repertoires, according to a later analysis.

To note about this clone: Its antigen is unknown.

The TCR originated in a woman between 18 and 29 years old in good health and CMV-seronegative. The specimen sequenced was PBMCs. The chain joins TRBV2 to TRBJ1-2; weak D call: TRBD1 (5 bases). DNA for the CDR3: TGTGCCAGCAGTGAATCTCAGGGCACATTAGGCTACACCTTC. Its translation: CASSESQGTLGYTF.